A selection of T cell receptor beta chains follows, all from one sample in a study of T cells after posttransplantation cyclophosphamide. Measured with immunoSEQ multiplex PCR; TCRdb has only the in-frame clones, and not every one. This sample has some 23,000 clones, each found more than once. Sequenced: PBMCs. These TCRs come from a woman aged 50 to 60 in good health, CMV-negative, and a related stem cell transplant donor. Both conserved end residues are part of each CDR3. The D gene is left open where the match is weak. The size of a clone is reported for some rows only, either as once, few or many, or as a class for expanded clones.

CASSGPGTAGSDTQYF TGTGCCAGCAGCGGCCCCGGGACAGCCGGATCAGATACGCAGTATTTT TRBD1 TRBJ2-3 TRBV5-4 many
CASSRLAGGPVPDTQYF TGTGCCAGTAGTCGACTAGCGGGAGGGCCGGTTCCAGATACGCAGTATTTT TRBD2 TRBJ2-3 TRBV19 many
CASSEQGAYGYTF TGTGCCAGCAGTGAGCAGGGGGCCTATGGCTACACCTTC TRBD1 TRBJ1-2 TRBV6-1 many
CASSLYRAGGYTF TGTGCCAGCAGTTTGTACAGGGCGGGTGGCTACACCTTC NA TRBJ1-2 TRBV27 many
CASSSGLLNEKLFF TGTGCCAGCAGTTCTGGCCTTCTTAATGAAAAACTGTTTTTT NA TRBJ1-4 TRBV27 many
CAISRGDRGQGQPQHF TGTGCCATCAGTCGGGGGGACAGGGGACAAGGACAGCCCCAGCATTTT TRBD1 TRBJ1-5 TRBV10-3 many
CASSEQGVGNSPLHF TGTGCCAGCAGTGAACAGGGGGTTGGTAATTCACCCCTCCACTTT TRBD1 TRBJ1-6 TRBV2 NA
CASSFFGSETQYF TGTGCCAGCAGCTTCTTCGGGTCAGAGACCCAGTACTTC NA TRBJ2-5 TRBV7-9 many
CAWSRARGRVNTEAFF TGTGCCTGGAGTAGAGCCCGGGGAAGGGTGAACACTGAAGCTTTCTTT NA TRBJ1-1 TRBV30 many
CASSLPGGYYGYTF TGTGCCAGCAGCTTGCCGGGAGGCTACTATGGCTACACCTTC NA TRBJ1-2 TRBV7-9 many
CASSFEGKETQYF TGTGCCAGCAGCTTCGAGGGTAAAGAGACCCAGTACTTC NA TRBJ2-5 TRBV5-4 many
CASSQDRTGLSGNTIYF TGTGCCAGCAGCCAAGATAGAACAGGGCTGAGTGGAAACACCATATATTTT NA TRBJ1-3 TRBV4-2 many
CASSPTNSGANVLTF TGTGCCAGCTCACCGACAAACTCTGGGGCCAACGTCCTGACTTTC NA TRBJ2-6 TRBV18 many
CASSLPGPGEKLFF TGTGCCAGCAGCTTGCCAGGGCCCGGTGAAAAACTGTTTTTT NA TRBJ1-4 TRBV5-6 many
CASSPPGFEQFF TGTGCCAGCAGTCCGCCAGGGTTTGAGCAGTTCTTC NA TRBJ2-1 TRBV28 many
CASSLRGVGEAFF TGTGCCAGCAGCTTACGGGGTGTGGGGGAAGCTTTCTTT NA TRBJ1-1 TRBV11-2 many
CASSPGQGAILGTEAFF TGTGCCAGCTCACCAGGACAGGGGGCCATTCTGGGGACTGAAGCTTTCTTT TRBD1 TRBJ1-1 TRBV18 many
CASSFDRAGEAFF TGTGCCAGCAGCTTTGACAGGGCTGGGGAAGCTTTCTTT TRBD1 TRBJ1-1 TRBV7-3 many
CASSVTVNTGELFF TGTGCCAGCAGTGTAACAGTGAATACCGGGGAGCTGTTTTTT NA TRBJ2-2 TRBV25-1 many
CASSLQGAGEKLFF TGTGCCAGTAGTCTTCAGGGGGCGGGTGAAAAACTGTTTTTT TRBD1 TRBJ1-4 TRBV19 many
CASSLNRGPGGYTF TGTGCCAGCAGTTTAAACAGGGGGCCCGGGGGCTACACCTTC TRBD1 TRBJ1-2 TRBV28 many
CASSLGTGGATDTQYF TGTGCCAGCAGCCTCGGGACAGGGGGCGCGACAGATACGCAGTATTTT TRBD1 TRBJ2-3 TRBV7-3 many
CSARLAGRMGEQFF TGCAGCGCCAGACTAGCGGGCCGGATGGGTGAGCAGTTCTTC TRBD2 TRBJ2-1 TRBV29-1 many
CASIRGGFQGNEQFF TGTGCCAGCATCCGTGGGGGGTTTCAGGGCAATGAGCAGTTCTTC NA TRBJ2-1 TRBV2 many
CASSFRGLREAGENEQFF TGTGCCAGCAGTTTTAGAGGGCTACGTGAAGCGGGAGAAAATGAGCAGTTCTTC TRBD2 TRBJ2-1 TRBV28 many
CSVEDFAGPSYEQYF TGCAGCGTTGAAGACTTCGCGGGGCCCTCCTACGAGCAGTACTTC NA TRBJ2-7 TRBV29-1 many
CASSPPASGKQETQYF TGTGCCAGCTCACCACCGGCTAGCGGGAAGCAAGAGACCCAGTACTTC TRBD2 TRBJ2-5 TRBV18 many
CASSESRGRANEKLFF TGTGCCAGCAGTGAAAGTCGCGGCAGGGCCAATGAAAAACTGTTTTTT NA TRBJ1-4 TRBV2 many
CASSPRRESFNEAFF TGTGCCAGCTCACCTCGCCGGGAGAGTTTTAATGAAGCTTTCTTT NA TRBJ1-1 TRBV18 many
CASTSGQGLYNEQFF TGTGCCAGCACCTCAGGACAGGGATTATACAATGAGCAGTTCTTC TRBD1 TRBJ2-1 TRBV6-6 many
CASSAIPGKSGNTIYF TGTGCCAGCAGCGCTATACCGGGAAAGTCTGGAAACACCATATATTTT NA TRBJ1-3 TRBV9 many
CASSHGDRGQSYEQYF TGCGCCAGCAGCCACGGGGACAGGGGTCAATCCTACGAGCAGTACTTC TRBD1 TRBJ2-7 TRBV4-1 many
CASSQSGGKGSSYNSPLHF TGTGCCAGCAGCCAATCCGGAGGCAAGGGAAGCTCCTATAATTCACCCCTCCACTTT NA TRBJ1-6 TRBV4-2 many
CASSLGPSGLGETQYF TGTGCCAGCAGCTTAGGGCCCTCGGGACTAGGGGAGACCCAGTACTTC TRBD2 TRBJ2-5 TRBV7-9 many
CASSMSGGAHEQYF TGTGCCAGCAGCATGAGCGGGGGGGCCCACGAGCAGTACTTC TRBD2 TRBJ2-7 TRBV7-6 many
CASSVGQGSYQETQYF TGTGCCAGCAGCGTAGGACAGGGGTCGTACCAAGAGACCCAGTACTTC TRBD1 TRBJ2-5 TRBV9 many
CATRGTSGPGETQYF TGTGCCACCAGAGGGACTAGCGGGCCTGGGGAGACCCAGTACTTC TRBD2 TRBJ2-5 TRBV6-6 many
CASSGARGTNEKLFF TGTGCCAGCAGTGGCGCCAGGGGAACTAATGAAAAACTGTTTTTT NA TRBJ1-4 TRBV28 many
CASSASGLADPTDTQYF TGCGCCAGCAGCGCCTCGGGACTAGCGGACCCCACAGATACGCAGTATTTT TRBD2 TRBJ2-3 TRBV5-1 many
CASSVERDTDTQYF TGTGCCAGCAGTGTAGAGCGTGACACAGATACGCAGTATTTT NA TRBJ2-3 TRBV28 many
CASSSGQGRGSPLHF TGTGCCAGCAGCTCAGGACAGGGTCGAGGTTCACCCCTCCACTTT TRBD1 TRBJ1-6 TRBV5-8 many
CASIRGTEAFF TGTGCCAGCATAAGGGGCACTGAAGCTTTCTTT NA TRBJ1-1 TRBV7-2 many
CASSDLTVSGNTIYF TGTGCCAGCAGTGACTTGACAGTTTCTGGAAACACCATATATTTT NA TRBJ1-3 TRBV6-1 many
CASSGMGSSYNEQFF TGTGCCAGCAGCGGGATGGGGAGCTCCTACAATGAGCAGTTCTTC NA TRBJ2-1 TRBV9 many
CASSTLTSGGGELFF TGCGCCAGCAGCACCCTGACTAGCGGGGGCGGGGAGCTGTTTTTT TRBD2 TRBJ2-2 TRBV5-1 many
CASSDLGQGDYGYTF TGTGCCAGCAGTGACTTGGGACAGGGGGACTATGGCTACACCTTC TRBD1 TRBJ1-2 TRBV6-5 few
CASSSDSSGNTIYF TGCGCCAGCAGCTCCGACAGCTCTGGAAACACCATATATTTT NA TRBJ1-3 TRBV5-1 many
CASSSGTVYNSPLHF TGTGCCAGCAGCTCTGGGACAGTGTATAATTCACCCCTCCACTTT TRBD1 TRBJ1-6 TRBV7-6 many
CASSYSNLRGGTEAFF TGTGCCAGCAGTTACTCGAATCTTAGGGGAGGAACTGAAGCTTTCTTT NA TRBJ1-1 TRBV6-5 many
CASSEGQGFEKLFF TGTGCCAGCAGTGAAGGACAGGGGTTTGAAAAACTGTTTTTT TRBD1 TRBJ1-4 TRBV6-1 many
CASSLLQGNGYTF TGTGCCAGCAGCCTACTCCAGGGTAATGGCTACACCTTC NA TRBJ1-2 TRBV11-2 many
CASSQWGGYQETQYF TGTGCCAGCAGCCAATGGGGGGGCTACCAAGAGACCCAGTACTTC NA TRBJ2-5 TRBV14 many
CASGSRDRGYGYTF TGTGCTAGTGGTTCCCGGGACAGGGGCTATGGCTACACCTTC TRBD1 TRBJ1-2 TRBV12-5 many
CASSPSSGGGTGELFF TGCGCCAGCAGCCCCTCTAGCGGAGGGGGGACCGGGGAGCTGTTTTTT NA TRBJ2-2 TRBV5-1 many
CASSSDRGFQETQYF TGTGCCAGCAGTTCGGACAGGGGCTTTCAAGAGACCCAGTACTTC TRBD1 TRBJ2-5 TRBV27 many
CASSFKSPLQETQYF TGCGCCAGCAGCTTTAAATCCCCCCTGCAAGAGACCCAGTACTTC NA TRBJ2-5 TRBV5-1 many
CASSLRGGSTDTQYF TGTGCCAGCAGCTTGAGGGGGGGGAGCACAGATACGCAGTATTTT NA TRBJ2-3 TRBV7-3 many
CASLLGTRSQSYNSPLHF TGTGCCAGCCTACTTGGGACAAGAAGTCAATCCTATAATTCACCCCTCCACTTT NA TRBJ1-6 TRBV28 few
CASSVDPGVSTEAFF TGTGCCAGCAGCGTAGACCCAGGGGTTAGTACTGAAGCTTTCTTT NA TRBJ1-1 TRBV9 many
CASSIGAGGASAEKLFF TGTGCCAGTAGTATAGGTGCTGGGGGCGCGAGCGCTGAAAAACTGTTTTTT NA TRBJ1-4 TRBV19 many